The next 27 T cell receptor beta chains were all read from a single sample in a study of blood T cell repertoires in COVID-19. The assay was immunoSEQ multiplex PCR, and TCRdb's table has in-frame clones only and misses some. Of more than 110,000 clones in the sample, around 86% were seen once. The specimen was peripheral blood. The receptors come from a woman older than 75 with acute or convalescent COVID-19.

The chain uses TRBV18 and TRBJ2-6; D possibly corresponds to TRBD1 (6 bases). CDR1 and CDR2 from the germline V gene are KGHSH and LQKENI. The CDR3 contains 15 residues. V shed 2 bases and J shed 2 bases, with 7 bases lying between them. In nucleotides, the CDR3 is TGTGCCAGCTCACCATCAGGGGCTGGGGCCAACGTCCTGACTTTC. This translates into CASSPSGAGANVLTF.

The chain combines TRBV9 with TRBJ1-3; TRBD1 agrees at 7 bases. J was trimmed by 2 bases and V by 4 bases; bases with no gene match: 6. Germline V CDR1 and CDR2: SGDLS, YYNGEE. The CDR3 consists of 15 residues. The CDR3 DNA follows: TGTGCCAGCAGCCCTGGGGACAGCACTGGAAACACCATATATTTT. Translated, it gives CASSPGDSTGNTIYF.

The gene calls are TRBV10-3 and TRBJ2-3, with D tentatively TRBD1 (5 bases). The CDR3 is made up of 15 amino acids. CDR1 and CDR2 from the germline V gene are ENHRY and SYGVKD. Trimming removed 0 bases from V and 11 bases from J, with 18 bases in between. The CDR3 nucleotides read TGTGCCATCAGTGAGTCCAGAGTTGGGGCTCATAGGCAGTATTTT. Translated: CAISESRVGAHRQYF.

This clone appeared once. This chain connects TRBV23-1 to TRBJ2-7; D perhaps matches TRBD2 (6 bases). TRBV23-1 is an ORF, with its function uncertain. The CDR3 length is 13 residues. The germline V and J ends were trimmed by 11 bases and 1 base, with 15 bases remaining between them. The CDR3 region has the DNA TGCGCCCGGACCTGCGGGATGTCCTACGAGCAGTACTTC. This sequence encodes CARTCGMSYEQYF.

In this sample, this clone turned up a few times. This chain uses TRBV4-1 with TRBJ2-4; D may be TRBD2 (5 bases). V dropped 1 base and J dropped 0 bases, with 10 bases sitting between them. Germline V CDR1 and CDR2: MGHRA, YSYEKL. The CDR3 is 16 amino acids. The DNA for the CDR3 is TGCGCCAGCAGCCAAGCTTATGGACTAGCCAAAAACATTCAGTACTTC. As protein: CASSQAYGLAKNIQYF.

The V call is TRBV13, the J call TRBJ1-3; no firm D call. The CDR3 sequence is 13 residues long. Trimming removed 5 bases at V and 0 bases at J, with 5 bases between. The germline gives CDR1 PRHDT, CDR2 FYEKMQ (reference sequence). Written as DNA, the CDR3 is TGTGCCAGCAGCCGGTTCTCTGGAAACACCATATATTTT. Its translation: CASSRFSGNTIYF.

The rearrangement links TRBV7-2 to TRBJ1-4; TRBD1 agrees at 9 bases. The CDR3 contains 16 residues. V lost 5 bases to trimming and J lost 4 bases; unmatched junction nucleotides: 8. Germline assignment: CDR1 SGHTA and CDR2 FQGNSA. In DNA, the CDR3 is TGTGCCAGCAGCCCGTACAGGGGGCTCGGTAATGAAAAACTGTTTTTT. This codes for CASSPYRGLGNEKLFF.

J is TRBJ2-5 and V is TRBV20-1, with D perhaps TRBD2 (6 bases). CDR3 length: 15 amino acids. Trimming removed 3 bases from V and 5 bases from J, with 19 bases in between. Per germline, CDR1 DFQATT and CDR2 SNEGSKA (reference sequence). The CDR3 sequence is CSASDTLRGRETQYF. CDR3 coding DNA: TGCAGTGCTAGTGACACTTTGCGGGGCCGGGAGACCCAGTACTTC.

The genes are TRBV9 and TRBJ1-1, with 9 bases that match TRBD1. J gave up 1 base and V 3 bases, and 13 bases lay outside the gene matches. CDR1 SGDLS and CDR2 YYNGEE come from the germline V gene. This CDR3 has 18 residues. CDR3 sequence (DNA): TGTGCCAGCAGCGCGTTGGGACAGGGCGCCGCTAAGAACACTGAAGCTTTCTTT. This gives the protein CASSALGQGAAKNTEAFF.

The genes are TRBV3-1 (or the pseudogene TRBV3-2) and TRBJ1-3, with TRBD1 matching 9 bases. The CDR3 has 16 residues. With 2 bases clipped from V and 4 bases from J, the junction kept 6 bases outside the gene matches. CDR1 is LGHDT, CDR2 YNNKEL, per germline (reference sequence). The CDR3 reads CASSQLTGGVGNTIYF. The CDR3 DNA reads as TGTGCCAGCAGCCAACTAACAGGGGGCGTAGGAAACACCATATATTTT.

The CDR3 DNA sequence: TGTGCCAGCTCACGAACCCGGACAGGGGAAGGGGAGCAGTACTTC. As protein: CASSRTRTGEGEQYF. The chain links TRBV18 to TRBJ2-7, with 9 nucleotides matching TRBD1. This CDR3 has 15 residues. Germline CDR1 is KGHSH and CDR2 is LQKENI. V lost 4 bases and J lost 7; bases outside the gene matches: 11.

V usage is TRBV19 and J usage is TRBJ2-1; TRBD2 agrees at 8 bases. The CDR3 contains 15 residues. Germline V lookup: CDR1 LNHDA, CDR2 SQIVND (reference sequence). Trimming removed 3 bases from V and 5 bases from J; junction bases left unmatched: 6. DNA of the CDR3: TGTGCCAGTAGTATTACCGGGGGGGCTAACAATGAGCAGTTCTTC. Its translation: CASSITGGANNEQFF.

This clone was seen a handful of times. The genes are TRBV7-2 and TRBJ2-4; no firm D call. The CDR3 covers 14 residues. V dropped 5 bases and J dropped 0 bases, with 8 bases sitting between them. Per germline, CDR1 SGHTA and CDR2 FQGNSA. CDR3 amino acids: CASSPFLAKNIQYF. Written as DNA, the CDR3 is TGTGCCAGCAGCCCTTTTCTAGCCAAAAACATTCAGTACTTC.

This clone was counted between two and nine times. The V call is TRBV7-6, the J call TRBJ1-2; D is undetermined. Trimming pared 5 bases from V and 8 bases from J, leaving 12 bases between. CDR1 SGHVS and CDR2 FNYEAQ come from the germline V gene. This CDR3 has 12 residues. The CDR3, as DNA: TGTGCCAGCAGCCCCCCAGGTCACGGCTACACCTTC. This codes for CASSPPGHGYTF.

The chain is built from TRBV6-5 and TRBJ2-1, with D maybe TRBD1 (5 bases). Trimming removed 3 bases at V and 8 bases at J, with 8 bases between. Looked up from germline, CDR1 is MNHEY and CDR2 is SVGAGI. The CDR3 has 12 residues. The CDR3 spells CASSYIGDEQFF. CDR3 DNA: TGTGCCAGCAGTTATATAGGGGATGAGCAGTTCTTC.

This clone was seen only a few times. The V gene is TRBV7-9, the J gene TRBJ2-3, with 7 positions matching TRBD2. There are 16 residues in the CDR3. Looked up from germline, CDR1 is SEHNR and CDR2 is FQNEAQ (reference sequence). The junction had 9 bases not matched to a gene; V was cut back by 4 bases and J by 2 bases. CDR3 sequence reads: CASSSSAGGYTDTQYF. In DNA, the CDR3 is TGTGCCAGCAGCTCCTCCGCCGGGGGGTACACAGATACGCAGTATTTT.

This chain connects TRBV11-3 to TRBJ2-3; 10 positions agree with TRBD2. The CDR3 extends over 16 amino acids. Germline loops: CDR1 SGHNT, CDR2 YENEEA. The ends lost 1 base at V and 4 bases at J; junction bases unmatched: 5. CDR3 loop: CASSLGAGGGPDTQYF. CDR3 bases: TGTGCCAGCAGCTTAGGAGCGGGGGGGGGCCCAGATACGCAGTATTTT.

The CDR3: CASSQVGANRVEQFF. The CDR3 nucleotides read TGTGCCAGCAGCCAAGTGGGGGCCAATCGTGTTGAGCAGTTCTTC. The V and J genes are TRBV3-1 (or the pseudogene TRBV3-2) and TRBJ2-1, with D maybe TRBD1 (6 bases). The V gene lost 1 base and the J gene lost 9 bases, with 16 bases spanning the gap. The CDR3 totals 15 residues. From germline, CDR1 is LGHDT and CDR2 YNNKEL (reference sequence).

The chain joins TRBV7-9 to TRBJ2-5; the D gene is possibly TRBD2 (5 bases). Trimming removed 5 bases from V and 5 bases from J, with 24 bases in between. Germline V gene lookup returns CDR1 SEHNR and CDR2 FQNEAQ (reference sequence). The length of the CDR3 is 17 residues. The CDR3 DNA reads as TGTGCCAGCAGCCGAAGGCCCCGTAGCGCCCTACTGGAGACCCAGTACTTC. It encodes CASSRRPRSALLETQYF.

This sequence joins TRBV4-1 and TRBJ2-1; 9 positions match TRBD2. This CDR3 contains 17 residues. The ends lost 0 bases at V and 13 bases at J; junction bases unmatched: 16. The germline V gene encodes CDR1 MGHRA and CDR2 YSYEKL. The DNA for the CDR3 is TGCGCCAGCAGCCAAGATTTGGCGAGGACTAGCGTACCTCGTCAGTTCTTC. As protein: CASSQDLARTSVPRQFF.

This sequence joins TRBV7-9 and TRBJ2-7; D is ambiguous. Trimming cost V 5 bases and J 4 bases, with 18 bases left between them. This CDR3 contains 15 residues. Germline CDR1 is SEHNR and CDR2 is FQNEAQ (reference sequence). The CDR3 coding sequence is TGTGCCAGCAGCCCCGACGGAGAGCCCATTTACGAGCAGTACTTC. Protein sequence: CASSPDGEPIYEQYF.

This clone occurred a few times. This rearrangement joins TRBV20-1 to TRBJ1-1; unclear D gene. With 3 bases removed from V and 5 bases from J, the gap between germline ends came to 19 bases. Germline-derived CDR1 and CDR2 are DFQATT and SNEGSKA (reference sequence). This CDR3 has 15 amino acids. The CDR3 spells CSASSPRAGRTEAFF. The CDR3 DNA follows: TGCAGTGCTAGTTCCCCCAGAGCAGGTCGAACTGAAGCTTTCTTT.

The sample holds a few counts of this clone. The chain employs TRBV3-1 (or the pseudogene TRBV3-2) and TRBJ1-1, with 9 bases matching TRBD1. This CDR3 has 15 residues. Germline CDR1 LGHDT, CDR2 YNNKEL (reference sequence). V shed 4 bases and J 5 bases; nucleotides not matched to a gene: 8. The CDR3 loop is CASSRTGQGRTEAFF. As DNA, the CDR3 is TGTGCCAGCAGCCGGACGGGACAGGGTAGAACTGAAGCTTTCTTT.

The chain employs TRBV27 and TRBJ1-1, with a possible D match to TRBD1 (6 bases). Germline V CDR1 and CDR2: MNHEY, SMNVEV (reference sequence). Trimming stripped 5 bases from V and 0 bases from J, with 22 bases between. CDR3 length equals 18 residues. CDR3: CASSPLRGGRVMNTEAFF. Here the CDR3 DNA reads TGTGCCAGCAGTCCTCTTAGGGGGGGCAGGGTGATGAACACTGAAGCTTTCTTT.

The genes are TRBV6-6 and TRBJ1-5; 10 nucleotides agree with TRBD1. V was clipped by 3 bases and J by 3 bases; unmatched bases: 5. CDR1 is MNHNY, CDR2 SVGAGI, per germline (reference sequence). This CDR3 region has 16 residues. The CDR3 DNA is TGTGCCAGCAGTTATCCCGGGACAGGGGACAATCAGCCCCAGCATTTT. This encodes CASSYPGTGDNQPQHF.

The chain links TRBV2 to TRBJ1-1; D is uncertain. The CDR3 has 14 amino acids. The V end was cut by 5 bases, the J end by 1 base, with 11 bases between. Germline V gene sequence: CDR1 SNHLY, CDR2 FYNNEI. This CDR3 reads CASSLQRSNTEAFF. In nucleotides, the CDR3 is TGTGCCAGCAGTCTACAGAGATCGAACACTGAAGCTTTCTTT.

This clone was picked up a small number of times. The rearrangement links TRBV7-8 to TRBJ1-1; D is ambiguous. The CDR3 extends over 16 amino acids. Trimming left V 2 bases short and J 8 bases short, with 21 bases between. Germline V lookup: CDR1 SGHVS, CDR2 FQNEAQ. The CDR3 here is CASSLPINAAGSEAFF. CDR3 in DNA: TGTGCCAGCAGCTTACCAATAAACGCCGCGGGGTCGGAAGCTTTCTTT.